These T cell receptor beta chains were read from a single sample in a study of cytomegalovirus exposure and HLA in healthy donors. Profiling relied on immunoSEQ multiplex PCR, and the TCRdb table lists in-frame clones only, not all of them. This sample has about 190,000 clones, with roughly 80% found just once. The source material was PBMCs. The receptors originated from a man in his forties or fifties in good health and CMV-seronegative. CDR3s include the opening cysteine and the closing phenylalanine or tryptophan. A D gene is named only where the DNA matches it firmly. A clone size is listed for some rows: how often the clone was seen (once, few, many), or a class if it is expanded.

j_call,clone_size,v_call,d_call,cdr3_aa,cdr3_nt
TRBJ2-1,-,TRBV11-3,-,CASSRTSGLGDEQFF,TGTGCCAGCAGCCGAACCAGCGGGCTAGGCGATGAGCAGTTCTTC
TRBJ2-7,-,TRBV4-3,TRBD1,CASSQDLGQGYEQYF,TGCGCCAGCAGCCAAGATCTGGGACAGGGCTACGAGCAGTACTTC
TRBJ2-3,-,TRBV5-4,TRBD2,CASTGRAGGGSDTQYF,TGTGCCAGCACCGGAAGAGCGGGGGGGGGCAGCGATACGCAGTATTTT
TRBJ2-5,-,TRBV5-1,-,CASSLIGGEGTQYF,TGCGCCAGCAGCTTGATAGGGGGAGAAGGGACCCAGTACTTC
TRBJ1-6,-,TRBV19,TRBD1,CASSRDRETPLHF,TGTGCCAGTAGCCGTGACAGGGAGACACCCCTCCACTTT
TRBJ2-2,-,TRBV7-8,TRBD1,CASSTQTGGLITGELFF,TGTGCCAGCAGCACTCAAACAGGGGGCTTGATCACCGGGGAGCTGTTTTTT
TRBJ2-7,-,TRBV11-2,-,CASSLDSYYEQYF,TGTGCCAGCAGCTTGGACTCATACTACGAGCAGTACTTC
TRBJ1-6,-,TRBV7-9,TRBD1,CSSSAGQAASSYNSPLHF,TGTTCCAGCAGCGCCGGACAGGCTGCCAGCTCCTATAATTCACCCCTCCACTTT
TRBJ2-1,-,TRBV5-5,-,CASSRGDYNEQFF,TGTGCCAGCTCGCGCGGGGACTACAATGAGCAGTTCTTC
TRBJ2-2,-,TRBV5-4,-,CASSLEGQKTGELFF,TGTGCCAGCAGCTTGGAAGGACAGAAAACCGGGGAGCTGTTTTTT
TRBJ1-1,-,TRBV11-2,-,CASSHRDTIELAEAFF,TGTGCCAGCAGCCACCGGGACACTATCGAGTTGGCTGAAGCTTTCTTT
TRBJ2-2,-,TRBV5-8,TRBD2,CASSFDGGSNTGELFF,TGTGCCAGCAGCTTTGACGGGGGGTCGAACACCGGGGAGCTGTTTTTT
TRBJ2-7,-,TRBV12-5,-,CASGLSEGGEQYF,TGTGCTAGTGGTTTGTCGGAAGGAGGGGAGCAGTACTTC
TRBJ2-4,-,TRBV2,-,CASSERQNF,TGTGCCAGCAGTGAAAGACAGAACTTC
TRBJ2-7,-,TRBV12-5,-,CASGQGSLYEQYF,TGTGCTAGTGGTCAGGGGTCCCTCTACGAGCAGTACTTC
TRBJ2-1,once,TRBV4-1,-,CASRRTGNNEQFF,TGCGCCAGCCGCCGGACGGGGAACAATGAGCAGTTCTTC